A selection of T cell receptor beta chains follows, all from one sample in a study of Ad26.COV2.S vaccination and SARS-CoV-2 variants. Generated by immunoSEQ multiplex PCR, the TCRdb table keeps only in-frame clones and is missing some. The sample carries hundreds of thousands of clones, 88% recorded once. The sequencing here drew on peripheral blood, taken in a trial of Ad26.COV2.S vaccine versus placebo. These receptors all come from a person between 18 and 59 years old who received the Ad26.COV2.S COVID-19 vaccine or a placebo. Each CDR3 is given with its conserved first and last residue. The D gene is left open where the match is weak. Not all rows give a size; the values are once, few, many and, for expanded clones, a class.

J | size | V | D | DNA | CDR3
TRBJ1-2 | - | TRBV7-6 | - | TGTGCCAGCAGCTTGGGGGGAAGCTATGGCTACACCTTC | CASSLGGSYGYTF
TRBJ2-3 | - | TRBV4-3 | - | TGCGCCAGCAGCCAAGGGCGCCGGGATGATACGCAGTATTTT | CASSQGRRDDTQYF
TRBJ2-2 | - | TRBV7-9 | - | TGTGCCAGACTCGAGGAGGGGCGGCACACCGGGGAGCTGTTTTTT | CARLEEGRHTGELFF
TRBJ1-2 | - | TRBV4-2 | - | TGTGCCAGCAGCCAAGGGGGGGCAGGAAACTATGGCTACACCTTC | CASSQGGAGNYGYTF
TRBJ2-3 | - | TRBV5-8 | TRBD1 | TGTGCCAGCAGCCTACAGGGGGCCGGATTGGATACGCAGTATTTT | CASSLQGAGLDTQYF
TRBJ1-2 | - | TRBV20-1 | - | TGCAGTGCTCGTGGCTACACCTTC | CSARGYTF
TRBJ2-7 | - | TRBV9 | TRBD1 | TGTGCCAGCAGCCCCCGAGGGACAGCTTCCTACGAGCAGTACTTC | CASSPRGTASYEQYF
TRBJ2-7 | - | TRBV15 | - | TGTGCCACCAGCAGAGGGACCGAATACGAGCAGTACTTC | CATSRGTEYEQYF
TRBJ1-6 | - | TRBV5-1 | - | TGCGCCAGCAGCTCCGCGGGACAACTAAATTCACCCCTCCACTTT | CASSSAGQLNSPLHF
TRBJ1-6 | - | TRBV28 | - | TGTGCCAGCACCCCCGGGGGCGAACCTTATAATTCACCCCTCCACTTT | CASTPGGEPYNSPLHF
TRBJ2-1 | - | TRBV24-1 | TRBD2 | TGTGCCACCAGTGACCGGACTAGCGGGGCTACGGATGAGCAGTTCTTC | CATSDRTSGATDEQFF
TRBJ2-3 | - | TRBV5-5 | TRBD2 | TGTGCCAGCAGCCAAACTAGCGGGGGCACAGATACGCAGTATTTT | CASSQTSGGTDTQYF
TRBJ2-2 | - | TRBV18 | - | TGTGCCAGCTCACCCCGCGGTGTCACCGGGGAGCTGTTTTTT | CASSPRGVTGELFF
TRBJ1-2 | - | TRBV7-3 | - | TGTGCCAGCAGCCCGGACAGATTTAACTATGGCTACACCTTC | CASSPDRFNYGYTF
TRBJ1-2 | - | TRBV6-5 | - | TGTGCCAGCAGTTACTCGCGCGGGGACTATGGCTACACCTTC | CASSYSRGDYGYTF
TRBJ1-5 | - | TRBV7-2 | - | TGTGCCAGCAGCTTCATGGTAAATAGCAATCAGCCCCAGCATTTT | CASSFMVNSNQPQHF
TRBJ1-5 | few | TRBV18 | - | TGTGCCAGCTCACTCGTCGGGACACCCGGCAATCAGCCCCAGCATTTT | CASSLVGTPGNQPQHF
TRBJ2-1 | - | TRBV11-3 | TRBD1 | TGTGCCAGCAGCTACCAGTCGGACAGGGGAATAAGGGTCAATGAGCAGTTCTTC | CASSYQSDRGIRVNEQFF
TRBJ1-1 | - | TRBV4-2 | - | TGTGCCAGCAGTGTAGGAAACACTGAAGCTTTCTTT | CASSVGNTEAFF
TRBJ1-3 | - | TRBV3-1/TRBV3-2 | - | TGTGCCAGCAGCCAAGGAATTACGGGGGCGCAGGCAAACACCATATATTTT | CASSQGITGAQANTIYF
TRBJ1-2 | - | TRBV9 | - | TGTGCCAGCAGCGCCCAGTCCGAGGTCTATGGCTACACCTTC | CASSAQSEVYGYTF
TRBJ1-2 | - | TRBV27 | - | TGTGCCAGCAGTGGGACACCCAACTATGGCTACACCTTC | CASSGTPNYGYTF
TRBJ2-1 | - | TRBV7-6 | TRBD2 | TGTGCCAGCAGCTTATATGGTACCAGCGGGGGGCCCTACAATGAGCAGTTCTTC | CASSLYGTSGGPYNEQFF
TRBJ1-1 | - | TRBV19 | - | TGTGCCAGTAGTCCGGGACACGCCATGAACACTGAAGCTTTCTTT | CASSPGHAMNTEAFF
TRBJ1-6 | - | TRBV7-6 | - | TGTGCCAGCAGCTTAGCAGGACAGTATAATTCACCCCTCCACTTT | CASSLAGQYNSPLHF
TRBJ1-5 | - | TRBV29-1 | - | TGCAGCGTTGGGGCGGGGGGATCCAATCAGCCCCAGCATTTT | CSVGAGGSNQPQHF
TRBJ1-5 | few | TRBV7-3 | - | TGTGCCAGCAGCTTCCCACCGCAGCCCCAGCATTTT | CASSFPPQPQHF
TRBJ1-2 | - | TRBV6-2/TRBV6-3 | - | TGTGCCAGCAGTCTGACGACAGGCAACTATGGCTACACCTTC | CASSLTTGNYGYTF
TRBJ1-1 | - | TRBV18 | TRBD1 | TGTGCCAGCTCACCAAGACAGGGGGGCGGGAACACTGAAGCTTTCTTT | CASSPRQGGGNTEAFF
TRBJ1-1 | few | TRBV9 | - | TGTGCCAGCAGCGTGTTAGCAGGGAGGAACACTGAAGCTTTCTTT | CASSVLAGRNTEAFF
TRBJ2-3 | - | TRBV5-4 | - | TGTGCCAGCAGTCAAGGACTGACAACTACGCAGTATTTT | CASSQGLTTTQYF
TRBJ1-2 | - | TRBV5-1 | - | TGCGCCAGCAGCCCTGAGGCCGGAAACTATGGCTACACCTTC | CASSPEAGNYGYTF
TRBJ2-1 | - | TRBV7-2 | TRBD2 | TGTGCCAGCAGCGTGGGACTAGCGGGAGCATACAATGAGCAGTTCTTC | CASSVGLAGAYNEQFF
TRBJ1-1 | - | TRBV6-6 | - | TGTGCCAGCAGCCTCGCCGATGTAGCAGCTTTCTTT | CASSLADVAAFF
TRBJ2-7 | - | TRBV27 | - | TGTGCCAGCAGTCCGGGACTGGTTTTCTACCAGCAGTACTTC | CASSPGLVFYQQYF
TRBJ2-7 | - | TRBV6-2/TRBV6-3 | - | TGTGCCAGCAGTTACTACGCCGGGGCACAGCAGTACTTC | CASSYYAGAQQYF
TRBJ2-3 | - | TRBV2 | TRBD2 | TGTGCCAGCAGTGCCTGGGGGGGATCTGCGGCAGATACGCAGTATTTT | CASSAWGGSAADTQYF
TRBJ1-1 | - | TRBV6-5 | - | TGTGCCAGCAACCTGGGGGGGCCGGCGGACACTGAAGCTTTCTTT | CASNLGGPADTEAFF
TRBJ1-2 | once | TRBV19 | - | TGTGCCAGTAGTTTGGCGGGGGCTAACAACTATGGCTACACCTTC | CASSLAGANNYGYTF
TRBJ1-5 | - | TRBV6-5 | - | TGTGCCAGCAGCGGCTCGGTACCCTTCAATCAGCCCCAGCATTTT | CASSGSVPFNQPQHF
TRBJ2-5 | once | TRBV5-1 | TRBD2 | TGCGCCAGCAGCCTGCTCCCGGGACTAGCGAGGCAAGAGACCCAGTACTTC | CASSLLPGLARQETQYF